The entry that follows covers one TCR beta chain sequence. The protocol was immunoSEQ multiplex PCR, while the TCRdb copy is restricted to in-frame clones and leaves out a portion. The sample holds about 140,000 clones, roughly 84% seen once. The sample comes from a study of blood T cell repertoires in COVID-19. Trimming took 7 bases from V and 15 from J; bases not matched to a gene: 10. Per the germline V gene, CDR1 is MDHEN and CDR2 is SYDVKM. CDR3 length equals 12 residues. The chain joins TRBV28 to TRBJ1-4, with 8 bases lining up with TRBD1. Sequencing used peripheral blood. The TCR comes from a human donor in a cohort sampled during active COVID-19. Written as DNA, the CDR3 is TGTGCCAGCACCGTTATTGGACAGGGTGTGTTTTTT. Translation gives CASTVIGQGVFF. Together with reference TRBV28 and TRBJ1-4, the CDR3 gives the full variable domain: DVKVTQSSRYLVKRTGEKVFLECVQDMDHENMFWYRQDPGLGLRLIYFSYDVKMKEKGDIPEGYSVSREKKERFSLILESASTNQTSMYLCASTVIGQGVFFGSGTQLSVL.